This entry concerns a single T cell receptor (beta chain). These data come from a study of control samples from healthy donors and cancer patients. Germline values: CDR1 LNHNV, CDR2 YYDKDF (reference sequence). CDR3 length: 15 residues. V lost 0 bases and J 4 bases, leaving 9 bases between the germline ends. Only in-frame clones appear in the TCRdb table, and some are missing; sequencing was by immunoSEQ multiplex PCR. The sample contains around 130,000 clones, approximately 90% of which appear only once. The source material was blood. The rearrangement joins TRBV15 to TRBJ1-4, with D tentatively TRBD1 (5 bases). The receptor was isolated from a man younger than 35 in good health. The DNA of the CDR3 is TGTGCCACCAGCAGAGATACGGGGGGTAATGAAAAACTGTTTTTT. As protein: CATSRDTGGNEKLFF.